The rows below give T cell receptor beta chains drawn from one sample of a study of metastatic and nonmetastatic thyroid tumors. TCRdb re-clonotyped the PCR reads through MiXCR. In the table there are 15,000 to 20,000 clones, around a fifth of which are singletons. Sequencing was carried out using adjacent normal tissue. Receptor source: a female donor with papillary thyroid cancer or a benign thyroid nodule (not recorded which). Some clones in this sample may be carry-over from other donors' samples. Each CDR3 is given with its conserved first and last residue. The order of the fields is J gene, V gene, clone size, D gene, CDR3 DNA, CDR3 protein. A D gene is named only where the DNA matches it firmly. Rows may omit the clone size; those that give it use once, few, many or a size class.

TRBJ2-7,TRBV6-6,few,NA,TGTGCCAGCAGTTACGGCCGACTACGGACTGCCTCCTACGAGCAGTACTTC,CASSYGRLRTASYEQYF
TRBJ2-7,TRBV5-1,few,NA,TGCGCCAGCAGCTTAAGGGCGGAGGGCTACGAGCAGTACTTC,CASSLRAEGYEQYF
TRBJ1-2,TRBV7-9,NA,NA,TGTGCCAGCAGCACTTCCGGGGCCTACTATGGCTACACCTTC,CASSTSGAYYGYTF
TRBJ2-2,TRBV2,large,TRBD2,TGTGCCAGCAGAGGACTAGCGGGAGTTCCCGGGGAGCTGTTTTTT,CASRGLAGVPGELFF
TRBJ1-2,TRBV7-2,few,TRBD1,TGTGCCAGCAGCCCCGGACAGGGCGACAACTATGGCTACACCTTC,CASSPGQGDNYGYTF
TRBJ2-7,TRBV6-1,few,NA,TGTGCCAGCATCCCAGGGGGGAACGAGCAGTACTTC,CASIPGGNEQYF
TRBJ1-2,TRBV7-2,NA,NA,TGTGCCAGCAGCTTAGAGTCCCACAGAAGCAATGGCTACACCTTC,CASSLESHRSNGYTF
TRBJ2-7,TRBV7-2,few,TRBD2,TGTGCCAGCAGCCCAAACCCCAGCGGGAGCTACGAGCAGTACTTC,CASSPNPSGSYEQYF
TRBJ1-4,TRBV19,NA,NA,TGTGCCAGTAGTCCACAAAGCGGGAGGGGTGAAAAACTGTTTTTT,CASSPQSGRGEKLFF
TRBJ2-5,TRBV12-3/TRBV12-4,NA,TRBD2,TGTGCCAGCAGTTTAGCCGGACTAGCGGGGCACCAAGAGACCCAGTACTTC,CASSLAGLAGHQETQYF
TRBJ1-4,TRBV3-1,few,TRBD1,TGTGCCAGCAGAGGACAGGGGGCATATGAAAAACTGTTTTTT,CASRGQGAYEKLFF
TRBJ2-3,TRBV10-3,few,NA,TGTGCCATCAGTGAGTCCGGTAGCGCAGATACGCAGTATTTT,CAISESGSADTQYF
TRBJ2-1,TRBV20-1,few,NA,TGCAGTGCCCAGGGGGGTCTCCGAGCGGGAGTGGGTAATGAGCAGTTCTTC,CSAQGGLRAGVGNEQFF
TRBJ2-3,TRBV11-2,few,TRBD2,TGTGCCAGCAGCCGTTGGACTAGCGGCACAGATACGCAGTATTTT,CASSRWTSGTDTQYF
TRBJ2-1,TRBV28,few,TRBD2,TGTGCCAGCAACTCAGCGGGAGGGATCCACAATGAGCAGTTCTTC,CASNSAGGIHNEQFF
TRBJ1-5,TRBV19,many,TRBD1,TGTGCCAGTAGTGAATTACAGGGGGACCAGCCCCAGCATTTT,CASSELQGDQPQHF
TRBJ2-1,TRBV5-6,NA,NA,TGTGCCAGCAGCTTGGGTGGGGGGGCACGGAATGAGCAGTTCTTC,CASSLGGGARNEQFF
TRBJ2-7,TRBV28,NA,TRBD2,TGTGCCAGCAGAGACTCTAGCGGGAGTAAGTACGAGCAGTACTTC,CASRDSSGSKYEQYF